The present T cell receptor beta chain was sequenced within a study of blood T cell repertoires in COVID-19 (TCRdb year 2020). Concerning the study at large: The collaborator samples originated in the United States, Italy and Spain and spanned the acute and convalescent phases of COVID-19. A freely available public database, intended as a resource for researchers studying the immune response to SARS-CoV-2, is where the repertoires were released. The sample metadata nearly always contained a de-identified subject ID, COVID-19 status, age in years and sex. The material from the prospective study consisted of cDNA or gDNA derived from T cells, B-cell-depleted T cells, or PBMCs. The samples were drawn from the first 160 participants of the ongoing ImmuneRACE study and from over 950 subjects provided by 6 global collaborators. Where available, HLA class I and class II types were obtained from metadata supplied by the sample provider rather than from assay-based typing. The dataset comprised deeply sampled blood TCRbeta repertoires from subjects exposed to, actively infected with, or recovered from COVID-19.

The CDR3 measures 13 amino acids from cysteine to phenylalanine. Here the CDR3 DNA is all that survives: 39 bases in frame from base 1. V is trimmed back by 0 bases and J by 8 bases, and the junction contains 1 base that no gene match accounts for. Reading the germline V gene (reference sequence) gives CDR1 SEHNR and CDR2 FQNEAQ. Participants in the prospective study were enrolled through a virtual design, were aged roughly 18 to 100 years, and lived in approximately 24 United States geographic areas. Cohort assignment in the prospective study relied on participant-reported clinical history from a screening survey and a study questionnaire. Recovered participants in ImmuneRACE Cohort 3 were defined as having two consecutive negative NP/OP PCR tests, clearance from a healthcare professional, or resolution of symptoms. In the prospective study, mobile phlebotomists collected whole blood, serum and a nasopharyngeal or oropharyngeal swab from each participant. Over a 2-month period, participants in the prospective study had the option of providing additional blood draws and questionnaires. Before DNA extraction, prospective study blood samples were shipped either frozen or at room temperature.

With respect to this clone: Its antigen remains unidentified. It has no much larger one-base neighbor in the sample; base qualities were not kept.

Summary of the overall study and its limitations: Clinical and demographic metadata were provided uncurated, with the amount varying by source and participant.

TCRbeta CDR3 regions were amplified from genomic DNA by means of the immunoSEQ Assay, a bias-controlled multiplex PCR. Regarding the original processing steps: The number of nucleated cells in each sample was estimated from the amplification of reference gene primers within the assay. To quantify the absolute abundance of each unique TCRbeta CDR3 rearrangement, sequence reads were collapsed and filtered. For each sample, productive Simpson clonality was calculated as the square root of Simpson's diversity index across productive rearrangements. TCRdb holds this immuneACCESS table with in-frame rearrangements only. Some clones are missing; in checked studies, unresolved V genes explain under half, and the rest has no known cause. Clonal size and the V and J genes are those of that table, whereas D and trimming came from the DNA. The sample table records 300,000 or so clones; roughly 87% of these occur just once. More than 0.8% of the sample is held by the ten biggest clonotypes.

The chain is encoded by TRBV7-9 joined to TRBJ2-1; 7 bases in the junction line up with TRBD1. This clonotype originated in a woman aged 30 to 39 who had recovered from COVID-19. The sequenced material came from PBMCs or T cells enriched from blood (not recorded which). CDR3 sequence: CASSLAGTDEQFF. DNA sequence: TGTGCCAGCAGCTTAGCCGGGACAGATGAGCAGTTCTTC.